A selection of T cell receptor beta chains follows, all from one sample in a study of fetal regulatory T cell absence and autoimmunity. Sequencing used immunoSEQ multiplex PCR; TCRdb keeps in-frame clones, though not all of them. The table includes about 95,000 clones, about two thirds detected once. The source material was pancreas tissue. The receptors shown here come from a male donor with IPEX syndrome. Each CDR3 is given with its conserved first and last residue. D genes are given only for firm matches. Some rows mark clone size as missing; the rest say once, few, many or name a class of expanded clone.

d_call	j_call	clone_size	v_call	cdr3_nt	cdr3_aa
NA	TRBJ2-7	NA	TRBV27	TGTGCCAGCAGTTTAACATCCTACGAGCAGTACTTC	CASSLTSYEQYF
NA	TRBJ1-4	few	TRBV18	TGTGCCAGCTCACCTGGGACCTTCGGGGTCGGGGAAAAACTGTTTTTT	CASSPGTFGVGEKLFF
TRBD1	TRBJ1-2	NA	TRBV9	TGTGCCAGCAGCAACGGGACAGTTAACTATGGCTACACCTTC	CASSNGTVNYGYTF
TRBD1	TRBJ2-3	NA	TRBV23-1	TGCGCCAGCAGGGGGGACAGGGGAACAGATACGCAGTATTTT	CASRGDRGTDTQYF
NA	TRBJ2-2	NA	TRBV9	TGTGCCAGCAGCGTAGACCTGGGCAGGGGAGGGGCCGGGGAGCTGTTTTTT	CASSVDLGRGGAGELFF
NA	TRBJ2-7	NA	TRBV19	TGTGCCAGTAGTATGGGGGGCCAACCTGGGGAGCAGTACTTC	CASSMGGQPGEQYF
TRBD1	TRBJ1-1	NA	TRBV6-4	TGTGCCAGCAGTGACGGGACAGCCAACACTGAAGCTTTCTTT	CASSDGTANTEAFF
NA	TRBJ2-3	once	TRBV13	TGTGCCAGCAGCTTAGGCCAGCGCCGGACAGATACGCAGTATTTT	CASSLGQRRTDTQYF
NA	TRBJ1-2	NA	TRBV10-3	TGTGCCATCAGTGTTGGCAGGACCTATGGCTACACCTTC	CAISVGRTYGYTF
NA	TRBJ1-1	NA	TRBV10-3	TGTGCCATCAGTAAACGGAACTTAATGAACACTGAAGCTTTCTTT	CAISKRNLMNTEAFF
TRBD2	TRBJ2-7	NA	TRBV7-2	TGTGCCAGCAGCGGCCAGACTAGCGGGTCCAACTACGAGCAGTACTTC	CASSGQTSGSNYEQYF
NA	TRBJ2-3	NA	TRBV6-1	TGTGCCAGCAGCTTAAGACTACTCACAGATACGCAGTATTTT	CASSLRLLTDTQYF
TRBD2	TRBJ2-7	NA	TRBV6-5	TGTGCCAGCAGACTACTAGCGGGAGGCGAATACGAGCAGTACTTC	CASRLLAGGEYEQYF
NA	TRBJ1-2	few	TRBV29-1	TGCAGCGCCCCCGGTCCCAGGGACTATGGCTACACCTTC	CSAPGPRDYGYTF
NA	TRBJ2-1	NA	TRBV4-1	TGCGCCAGCAGCCCCCGCAGGGGTGGGAATGAGCAGTTCTTC	CASSPRRGGNEQFF